The rows below give T cell receptor beta chains drawn from one sample of a study of T cell responses to AZD1222 COVID-19 vaccine. Method: immunoSEQ multiplex PCR; TCRdb's copy keeps in-frame clones and lacks some. The table records around 100,000 clones, more than 70% of them present only once. Specimen: peripheral blood, collected on day 0 of MenACWY control vaccination. The receptor set was obtained from an adult in good health. Each CDR3 is given with its conserved first and last residue. The D gene is left open where the match is weak. A clone size is listed for some rows: how often the clone was seen (once, few, many), or a class if it is expanded.

.	.	TRBV11-3	TRBJ2-1	TGTGCCAGCAGCTCCGTCCGGGACCAGCAGTTCTTC	CASSSVRDQQFF
.	.	TRBV28	TRBJ2-1	TGTGCCAGCAGTTCCGTTTCAGGGAGATCCTACAATGAGCAGTTCTTC	CASSSVSGRSYNEQFF
.	TRBD1	TRBV3-1/TRBV3-2	TRBJ1-6	TGTGCCAGCAGCCATCGGGACAGTAATTCACCCCTCCACTTT	CASSHRDSNSPLHF
.	TRBD2	TRBV4-3	TRBJ2-3	TGCGCCAGCAGCCCCAGGGTAGCGGGGGGGCCGAAAGATACGCAGTATTTT	CASSPRVAGGPKDTQYF
.	TRBD1	TRBV29-1	TRBJ2-7	TGCAGCGTCGTCCCGGGACAGGGCTCCTACGAGCAGTACTTC	CSVVPGQGSYEQYF
.	.	TRBV7-9	TRBJ1-1	TGTGCCAGCAGCTTATTTCAGGGAGAGAACACTGAAGCTTTCTTT	CASSLFQGENTEAFF
.	.	TRBV19	TRBJ1-2	TGTGCCAGTAGTAGGGGGAGTAACTATGGCTACACCTTC	CASSRGSNYGYTF
.	.	TRBV29-1	TRBJ1-5	TGCAGCCCAGCGTGGGCCCAGCATTTT	CSPAWAQHF
.	TRBD1	TRBV4-3	TRBJ2-7	TGCGCCAGCAGCCAAGACTGGGACAGGGAAAGTCCTAACGAGCAGTACTTC	CASSQDWDRESPNEQYF
once	TRBD1	TRBV9	TRBJ2-7	TGTGCCAGCAGCGTAGCGGCTTCAGGGAGACAGGGTCTCAACGAGCAGTACTTC	CASSVAASGRQGLNEQYF
once	.	TRBV7-5	TRBJ2-7	TGTGTCAGAAGCCCCCCAGGGACAGGGGGGTTCTACGAGCAGTACTTC	CVRSPPGTGGFYEQYF
.	.	TRBV11-2	TRBJ2-7	TGTGCCAGCAGCTCGAGCGGAGCCGCACGCGAGCAGTACTTC	CASSSSGAAREQYF
.	.	TRBV6-2/TRBV6-3	TRBJ2-4	TGTGCCAGCAGTCCGCCCTGGAACATTCAGTACTTC	CASSPPWNIQYF
.	.	TRBV4-1	TRBJ1-3	TGCGCCAGCAGCCAAATAGGATCCGGAAACACCATATATTTT	CASSQIGSGNTIYF
.	TRBD2	TRBV7-9	TRBJ2-1	TGTGCCAGCAGCTTAGCGGGGGGGTACAATGAGCAGTTCTTC	CASSLAGGYNEQFF
.	TRBD1	TRBV15	TRBJ2-7	TGTGCCACCAGCCTCTACTTCGGACAGGGCTACGAGCAGTACTTC	CATSLYFGQGYEQYF
.	.	TRBV30	TRBJ2-7	TGTGCCTGGAGTCGCACCCACGAGCAGTACTTC	CAWSRTHEQYF
.	.	TRBV11-2	TRBJ2-3	TGTGCCAGCAGCTTAGGGGATACGCAGTATTTT	CASSLGDTQYF
.	TRBD1	TRBV5-1	TRBJ1-2	TGCGCCAGCAGCTTGGAAGGGGGCGATGATGGCTACACCTTC	CASSLEGGDDGYTF
.	TRBD1	TRBV30	TRBJ1-1	TGTGCCTGGAGTACCTACAGGGGGCTGGGGACTGAAGCTTTCTTT	CAWSTYRGLGTEAFF
.	TRBD1	TRBV30	TRBJ2-5	TGTGCCTGGAGCGCCGGGACAGGCTCCCAAGGGACCCAGTACTTC	CAWSAGTGSQGTQYF
.	.	TRBV30	TRBJ2-3	TGTGCCTGGAAGGGTCTGGTGGACACAGATACGCAGTATTTT	CAWKGLVDTDTQYF
.	.	TRBV28	TRBJ2-2	TGTGCCAGCAGGCGGGGGCAGGACACCGGGGAGCTGTTTTTT	CASRRGQDTGELFF
few	TRBD1	TRBV19	TRBJ1-5	TGTGCCAGTAGTACCTGGGACAGGGGGCTAGGGCAGCCCCAGCATTTT	CASSTWDRGLGQPQHF
.	TRBD2	TRBV6-2/TRBV6-3	TRBJ2-7	TGTGCCAGCAGTTACTGCGGGGGAAGCTGCGAGCAGTACTTC	CASSYCGGSCEQYF
.	.	TRBV5-1	TRBJ2-2	TGCGCCAGCAGCTTGGGACAGAACACCGGGGAGCTGTTTTTT	CASSLGQNTGELFF
once	.	TRBV24-1	TRBJ2-3	TGTGCCACCAGTGATGTTCAGCCAGATACGCAGTATTTT	CATSDVQPDTQYF
.	TRBD2	TRBV4-1	TRBJ2-5	TGCGCCAGCAGCCAAGTTCTCGGGGGGGCTGGGGAGACCCAGTACTTC	CASSQVLGGAGETQYF
.	TRBD2	TRBV7-2	TRBJ2-5	TGTGCCAGCAGCCCAACTAGCGGGGGGAACCAGTACTTC	CASSPTSGGNQYF
.	TRBD1	TRBV6-2/TRBV6-3	TRBJ2-7	TGTGCCAGCAGTCCCGGGACAGGGTTCCACGAGCAGTACTTC	CASSPGTGFHEQYF
.	.	TRBV5-1	TRBJ1-3	TGCGCCAGCAGCTCCTCGGGGGATGGAAACACCATATATTTT	CASSSSGDGNTIYF